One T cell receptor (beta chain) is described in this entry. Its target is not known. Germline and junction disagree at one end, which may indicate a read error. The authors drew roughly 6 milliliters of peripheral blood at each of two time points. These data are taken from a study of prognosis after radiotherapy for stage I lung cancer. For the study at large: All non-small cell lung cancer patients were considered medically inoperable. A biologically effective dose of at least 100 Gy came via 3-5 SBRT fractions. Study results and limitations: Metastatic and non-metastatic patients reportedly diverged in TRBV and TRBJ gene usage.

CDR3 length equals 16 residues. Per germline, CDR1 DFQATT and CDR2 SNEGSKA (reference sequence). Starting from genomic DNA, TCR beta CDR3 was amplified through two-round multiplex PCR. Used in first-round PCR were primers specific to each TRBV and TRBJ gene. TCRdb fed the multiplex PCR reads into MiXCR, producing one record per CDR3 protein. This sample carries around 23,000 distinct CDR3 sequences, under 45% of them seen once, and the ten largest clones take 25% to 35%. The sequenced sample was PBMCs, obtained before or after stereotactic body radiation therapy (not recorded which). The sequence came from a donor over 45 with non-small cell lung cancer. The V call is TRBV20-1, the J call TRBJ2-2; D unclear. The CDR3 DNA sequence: TGTAGTGCTAGAGATCTAGGGCGGCCGAACACCGTGGATCTGTTTTTT. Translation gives CSARDLGRPNTVDLFF.